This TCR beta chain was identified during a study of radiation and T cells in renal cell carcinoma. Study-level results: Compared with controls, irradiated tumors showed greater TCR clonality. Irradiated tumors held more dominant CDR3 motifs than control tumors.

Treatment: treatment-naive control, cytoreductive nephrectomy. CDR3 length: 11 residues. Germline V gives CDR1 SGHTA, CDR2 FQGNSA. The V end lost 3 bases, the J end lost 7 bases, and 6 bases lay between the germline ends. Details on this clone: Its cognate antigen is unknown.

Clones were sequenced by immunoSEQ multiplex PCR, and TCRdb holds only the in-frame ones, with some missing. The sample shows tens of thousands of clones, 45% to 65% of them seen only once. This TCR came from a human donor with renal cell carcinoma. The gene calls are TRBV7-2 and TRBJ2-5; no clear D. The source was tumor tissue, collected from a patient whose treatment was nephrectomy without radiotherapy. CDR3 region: CASSFSGTQYF. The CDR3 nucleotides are TGTGCCAGCAGCTTTTCTGGGACCCAGTACTTC.